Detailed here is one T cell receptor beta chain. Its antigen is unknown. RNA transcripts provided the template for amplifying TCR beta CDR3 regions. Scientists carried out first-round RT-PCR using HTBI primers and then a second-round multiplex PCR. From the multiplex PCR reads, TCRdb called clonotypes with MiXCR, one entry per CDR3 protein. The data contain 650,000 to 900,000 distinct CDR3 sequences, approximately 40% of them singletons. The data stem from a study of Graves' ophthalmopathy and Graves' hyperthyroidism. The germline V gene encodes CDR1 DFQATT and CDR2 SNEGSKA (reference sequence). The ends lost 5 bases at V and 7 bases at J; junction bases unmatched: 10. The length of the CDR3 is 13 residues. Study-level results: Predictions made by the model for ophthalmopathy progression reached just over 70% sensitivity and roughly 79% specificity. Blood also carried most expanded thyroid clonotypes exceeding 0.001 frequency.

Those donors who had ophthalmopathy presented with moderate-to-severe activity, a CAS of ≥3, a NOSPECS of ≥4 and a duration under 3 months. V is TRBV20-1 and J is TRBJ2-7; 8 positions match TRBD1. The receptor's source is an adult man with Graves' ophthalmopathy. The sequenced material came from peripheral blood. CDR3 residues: CSAPGTGPDEQYF. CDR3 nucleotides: TGCAGTGCTCCCGGGACAGGCCCTGATGAGCAGTACTTC.